This T cell receptor beta chain originates from a study of human T cells and chemical hapten exposure. At the level of the study: TCR yields per sample varied mostly from small pooled library volume differences.

The authors' total RNA extraction used unfractionated whole blood. This clonotype showed up many times. What it binds is unknown. General study points: Those TCRs sitting above 1 in 1000 frequency stayed the same with DPC sensitization.

The CDR3 runs to 11 residues. V was clipped by 5 bases and J by 5 bases, with 6 bases between them. The library tagged individual cDNA molecules with unique molecular identifiers. Original handling: A per-sample median of roughly 100,000 TCRs was observed, with a range of about 23,224 to 750,000. TCRdb recomputed calls from the 5' RACE reads with MiXCR, one row per CDR3 protein. TCRdb, not the authors, supplied the V and J calls. In the table there are 120,000 to 150,000 distinct CDR3 sequences, around 4.1% of which are singletons. This clonotype originated in a female donor in good health. The chain carries TRBV12-3 or TRBV12-4 and TRBJ1-1; D is unclear. CDR3 protein: CASSILTEAFF. DNA for the CDR3: TGTGCCAGCAGTATTCTAACTGAAGCTTTCTTT.